These 26 T cell receptor beta chains originate from one sample sequenced in a study of graft-versus-host responses after intestinal transplantation. Produced via immunoSEQ multiplex PCR; TCRdb's table is partial and in-frame only. The sample lists about 24,000 clones, approximately 85% occurring once. The sequencing here drew on PBMCs, taken 450 to 490 days after intestinal transplant. Every receptor here comes from a human patient who received an intestinal transplant, so some T cells may come from the graft donor.

In this sample, this clone turned up once. CDR3 loop: CASSLTSGVGTQYF. In nucleotides, the CDR3 is TGTGCCAGCAGCTTAACCAGCGGGGTAGGGACCCAGTACTTC. The V gene is TRBV7-2, the J gene TRBJ2-5; 7 bases map to TRBD2. J gave up 7 bases and V 2 bases, and 7 bases lay outside the gene matches. CDR1 and CDR2 (germline): SGHTA, FQGNSA. This CDR3 region has 14 residues.

The CDR3 DNA reads as TGTGCCAGCAGCTCAAAACGGGACAGTTACACAGATACGCAGTATTTT. It is translated as CASSSKRDSYTDTQYF. The rearrangement joins TRBV5-6 to TRBJ2-3; 7 bases are shared with TRBD1. Germline CDR1 is SGHDT and CDR2 is YYEEEE. This CDR3 contains 16 residues. Unmatched junction bases numbered 9, after V lost 3 bases and J lost 2 bases.

This clone was seen a single time. This chain connects TRBV10-1 to TRBJ2-3; TRBD2 matches at 14 bases. Per the germline V gene, CDR1 is WNHNN and CDR2 is SYGVQD (reference sequence). CDR3 size: 17 residues. V lost 0 bases and J lost 7; bases outside the gene matches: 6. DNA for the CDR3: TGCGCCAGCAGTGAGTCTTGGACTAGCGGGAGGCCGCATACGCAGTATTTT. This gives the protein CASSESWTSGRPHTQYF.

The CDR3 region has the DNA TGCGCCAGCAGCTCAGGACTAGCGAACACCGGGGAGCTGTTTTTT. Translation gives CASSSGLANTGELFF. The chain uses TRBV5-1 and TRBJ2-2; 7 nucleotides align to TRBD2. CDR1 SGHRS and CDR2 YFSETQ come from the germline V gene. CDR3 length: 15 amino acids. V lost 3 bases to trimming and J lost 0 bases; unmatched junction nucleotides: 2.

The genes are TRBV27 and TRBJ2-7; 8 bases fit TRBD2. Looked up from germline, CDR1 is MNHEY and CDR2 is SMNVEV (reference sequence). This CDR3 is built from 14 residues. After removal of 5 bases from V and 4 bases from J, the junction contained 7 bases not matched to a gene. The CDR3 nucleotides read TGTGCCAGCAGTACCCGACTAGCGACTTACGAGCAGTACTTC. It specifies CASSTRLATYEQYF.

V gene TRBV7-3 combines with J gene TRBJ2-1; maybe TRBD2 (5 bases). Deletions cut 5 bases from V and 6 bases from J, with 17 bases between. CDR1 is SGHTA, CDR2 FQGTGA, per germline. This CDR3 region has 15 residues. CDR3 coding DNA: TGTGCCAGCAGCGGAAAAAGCGGTGCAGGCAATGAGCAGTTCTTC. As protein: CASSGKSGAGNEQFF.

V is TRBV27 and J is TRBJ1-2; D remains unclear. CDR1 and CDR2 from the germline V gene are MNHEY and SMNVEV (reference sequence). V dropped 8 bases and J dropped 4 bases, with 14 bases sitting between them. This CDR3 has 13 residues. The CDR3 protein is CASGILGSYGYTF. DNA for the CDR3: TGTGCCAGCGGGATTTTAGGGAGCTATGGCTACACCTTC.

This clone was seen once. The chain uses TRBV19 and TRBJ2-1; perhaps D is TRBD1 or TRBD2 (5 bases each). Germline CDR1 reads LNHDA; CDR2 reads SQIVND (reference sequence). Between the trimmed V and J ends, which lost 5 bases and 2 bases, there was a span of 13 bases. CDR3 size: 15 residues. This chain's CDR3 is CASSQWTGPYNEQFF. The CDR3 coding sequence is TGTGCCAGTAGTCAGTGGACGGGGCCCTACAATGAGCAGTTCTTC.

CDR3 amino acids: CASMGGAGEKLFF. In nucleotides, the CDR3 is TGTGCCAGCATGGGGGGGGCGGGTGAAAAACTGTTTTTT. V gene TRBV28 combines with J gene TRBJ1-4, with a tentative D call TRBD1 (6 bases). Germline V gene sequence: CDR1 MDHEN, CDR2 SYDVKM. The CDR3 length is 13 residues. V lost 7 bases and J 7 bases, leaving 13 bases between the germline ends.

CDR3 amino acids: CASSEQGINSPLHF. The CDR3 nucleotides are TGTGCCAGCAGTGAACAGGGGATAAATTCACCCCTCCACTTT. The gene calls are TRBV25-1 and TRBJ1-6; a possible D gene is TRBD1 (6 bases). The V end was cut by 2 bases, the J end by 7 bases, with 9 bases between. Per the germline V gene, CDR1 is MGHDK and CDR2 is SYGVNS. CDR3 length equals 14 residues.

This chain uses TRBV29-1 with TRBJ1-1; no firm D call. The CDR3 sequence is 15 residues long. V shed 4 bases and J shed 1 base, with 16 bases lying between them. CDR1 and CDR2 (germline): SQVTM, ANQGSEA. The CDR3 DNA sequence: TGCAGCGTTGTATCATCGGGAGGAAAGAACACTGAAGCTTTCTTT. Translation: CSVVSSGGKNTEAFF.

The V and J genes are TRBV2 and TRBJ1-5; D is unresolved. CDR3 length equals 18 residues. Germline V lookup: CDR1 SNHLY, CDR2 FYNNEI. Trimming shortened V by 6 bases and J by 0 bases, and 21 bases separated the two germline ends. CDR3: CASSSGPAGYYSNQPQHF. CDR3 nucleotide sequence: TGTGCCAGCAGCTCTGGGCCAGCGGGTTACTATAGCAATCAGCCCCAGCATTTT.

The chain joins TRBV6-5 to TRBJ1-5; possible D gene TRBD1, 6 bases. This CDR3 contains 15 residues. In germline, CDR1 is MNHEY, CDR2 SVGAGI. V was clipped by 4 bases and J by 0 bases, with 10 bases between them. This chain's CDR3 is CASSSDSTSNQPQHF. The CDR3, as DNA: TGTGCCAGCAGTTCGGACAGTACTAGCAATCAGCCCCAGCATTTT.

This sequence joins TRBV2 and TRBJ1-2; the match to TRBD1 covers 9 bases. The CDR3 length is 17 residues. Germline values: CDR1 SNHLY, CDR2 FYNNEI. V shed 1 base and J 4 bases; nucleotides not matched to a gene: 10. The chain's CDR3 is CASSEDPMGTGPYGYTF. The CDR3, as DNA: TGTGCCAGCAGTGAAGATCCTATGGGGACAGGGCCCTATGGCTACACCTTC.

The rearrangement joins TRBV7-3 to TRBJ2-1; TRBD2 matches at 11 bases. Germline V lookup: CDR1 SGHTA, CDR2 FQGTGA. The J segment lost 6 bases and the V segment lost 4 bases, leaving 8 bases of the junction unmatched. The CDR3 length is 16 residues. DNA for the CDR3: TGTGCCAGCAGCTGGACTGGGACTAGCGGTTCCAATGAGCAGTTCTTC. Translation: CASSWTGTSGSNEQFF.

The rearrangement links TRBV6-5 to TRBJ1-3; D is unresolved. Between the trimmed V and J ends, which lost 5 bases and 0 bases, there was a span of 8 bases. This CDR3 region has 14 residues. CDR1 is MNHEY and CDR2 is SVGAGI in the germline V gene. CDR3 region: CASSEMGSGNTIYF. The DNA for the CDR3 is TGTGCCAGCAGTGAAATGGGCTCTGGAAACACCATATATTTT.

This sequence joins TRBV7-9 and TRBJ2-5, with D perhaps TRBD1 (5 bases). Germline CDR1 and CDR2: SEHNR and FQNEAQ (reference sequence). This CDR3 comprises 15 residues. V was cut by 3 bases and J by 7 bases, with 18 bases left in between. This CDR3 is CASSLGPGLPRTQYF. As DNA, the CDR3 is TGTGCCAGCAGCTTGGGCCCAGGGTTGCCCAGGACCCAGTACTTC.

The CDR3 sequence is CASSLLAVQETQYF. CDR3 in DNA: TGTGCCAGCAGCTTATTAGCGGTCCAAGAGACCCAGTACTTC. The rearrangement links TRBV7-9 to TRBJ2-5, with TRBD2 as a possible D gene (6 bases). The CDR3 length is 14 residues. V was clipped by 2 bases and J by 1 base, with 8 bases between them. The germline V gene encodes CDR1 SEHNR and CDR2 FQNEAQ (reference sequence).

This chain uses TRBV7-6 with TRBJ1-1, with TRBD1 matching over 11 bases. Per germline, CDR1 SGHVS and CDR2 FNYEAQ. The junction had 13 bases not matched to a gene; V was cut back by 5 bases and J by 11 bases. The CDR3 runs to 15 residues. The CDR3 here is CASSPRMGQGVEAFF. CDR3 sequence (DNA): TGTGCCAGCAGCCCCAGAATGGGACAGGGGGTAGAGGCTTTCTTT. The full variable domain, completed using reference TRBV7-6 and TRBJ1-1, is GAGVSQSPRYKVTKRGQDVALRCDPISGHVSLYWYRQALGQGPEFLTYFNYEAQQDKSGLPNDRFSAERPEGSISTLTIQRTEQRDSAMYRCASSPRMGQGVEAFFGQGTRLTVV.

This clone was seen a few times. The chain links TRBV30 to TRBJ1-5, with unresolved D. The CDR3 totals 14 residues. Between the trimmed V and J ends, which lost 3 bases and 0 bases, there was a span of 9 bases. Germline CDR1 reads GTSNPN; CDR2 reads SVGIG (reference sequence). CDR3 DNA: TGTGCCTGGAGCGTACGTTATAGCAATCAGCCCCAGCATTTT. Translated: CAWSVRYSNQPQHF. Complete variable domain (other parts from reference TRBV30 and TRBJ1-5): SQTIHQWPATLVQPVGSPLSLECTVEGTSNPNLYWYRQAAGRGLQLLFYSVGIGQISSEVPQNLSASRPQDRQFILSSKKLLLSDSGFYLCAWSVRYSNQPQHFGDGTRLSIL.

A single count supports this clone. The chain employs TRBV15 and TRBJ1-5; 9 bases fit TRBD1. The CDR3 is 17 residues long. Unmatched junction bases numbered 7, after V lost 4 bases and J lost 0 bases. The germline gives CDR1 LNHNV, CDR2 YYDKDF (reference sequence). The CDR3 is CATSTGTGIYSNQPQHF. In DNA form, the CDR3 reads TGTGCCACCAGCACCGGGACAGGGATATATAGCAATCAGCCCCAGCATTTT.

V is TRBV27 and J is TRBJ2-1; 14 nucleotides line up with TRBD2. Per the germline V gene, CDR1 is MNHEY and CDR2 is SMNVEV (reference sequence). The CDR3 extends over 15 amino acids. V lost 6 bases to trimming and J lost 9 bases; unmatched junction nucleotides: 7. The CDR3 reads CASSLTSGRGSEQFF. The DNA for the CDR3 is TGTGCCAGCAGCCTGACTAGCGGGAGGGGTAGTGAGCAGTTCTTC.

This chain links TRBV13 with TRBJ2-2, with TRBD2 matching over 11 bases. The J segment lost 3 bases and the V segment lost 4 bases, leaving 7 bases of the junction unmatched. The CDR3 contains 17 residues. The germline CDR1 and CDR2 sequences are PRHDT and FYEKMQ (reference sequence). The CDR3 sequence: CASSSQTSGKDTGELFF. In DNA form, the CDR3 reads TGTGCCAGCAGCTCCCAGACTAGCGGGAAGGACACCGGGGAGCTGTTTTTT.

The CDR3 nucleotides are TGTGCCAGTCGTTTACAAGAGACCCAGTACTTC. This gives the protein CASRLQETQYF. The rearrangement links TRBV7-3 to TRBJ2-5, with no clear D. The V end lost 9 bases, the J end lost 2 bases, and 7 bases lay between the germline ends. This CDR3 is built from 11 residues. CDR1 and CDR2 (germline): SGHTA, FQGTGA.

The V call is TRBV6-5, the J call TRBJ2-3, with unresolved D. The V gene lost 6 bases and the J gene lost 1 base, with 11 bases spanning the gap. Germline V gene lookup returns CDR1 MNHEY and CDR2 SVGAGI. The CDR3 spans 14 residues. The CDR3 region has the DNA TGTGCCAGCAGGGTCAGCAGTGGCACAGATACGCAGTATTTT. Amino acid sequence: CASRVSSGTDTQYF.

The V gene is TRBV28, the J gene TRBJ2-1; 9 bases are shared with TRBD2. After removal of 3 bases from V and 2 bases from J, the junction contained 2 bases not matched to a gene. The V gene's germline CDR1 is MDHEN and CDR2 SYDVKM. The CDR3 runs to 15 residues. In nucleotides, the CDR3 is TGTGCCAGCAGTTTGGCTAGCGGGACCTACAATGAGCAGTTCTTC. Its protein is CASSLASGTYNEQFF.